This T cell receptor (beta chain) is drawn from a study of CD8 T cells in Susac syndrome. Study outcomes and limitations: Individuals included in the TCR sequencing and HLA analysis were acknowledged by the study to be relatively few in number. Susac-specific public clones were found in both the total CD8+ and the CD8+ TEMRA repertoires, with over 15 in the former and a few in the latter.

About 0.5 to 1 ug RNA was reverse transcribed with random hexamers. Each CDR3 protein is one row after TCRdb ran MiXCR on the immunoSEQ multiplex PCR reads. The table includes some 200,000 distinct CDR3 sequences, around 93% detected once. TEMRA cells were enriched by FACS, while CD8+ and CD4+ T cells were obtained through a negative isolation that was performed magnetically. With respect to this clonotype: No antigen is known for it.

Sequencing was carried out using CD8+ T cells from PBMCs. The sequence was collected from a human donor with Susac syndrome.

CDR3 sequence reads: CASSPRDLTYNEQFF. CDR3 coding DNA: TGTGCCAGCAGTCCCCGGGACCTAACCTACAATGAGCAGTTCTTC. V usage is TRBV6-5 and J usage is TRBJ2-1; D is perhaps TRBD1 or TRBD2 (5 bases each). V was cut by 5 bases and J by 2 bases, with 13 bases left in between. The germline V gene encodes CDR1 MNHEY and CDR2 SVGAGI. There are 15 residues in the CDR3.